This TCR beta chain was profiled in a study of graft-versus-host responses after intestinal transplantation (dated by TCRdb to the early 2020s). As for the study more broadly: Multivisceral, liver-intestinal, or isolated intestinal transplants were received by the recipients. Alloreactive clones were identified by sequencing pre-transplant mixed lymphocyte reaction products and comparing them with unstimulated pre-transplant donor and recipient T cells. Of the roughly 24 intestinal transplant recipients enrolled in the cohort, one of whom was a retransplant, 3 patients without pretransplant specimens were excluded. After intestinal transplantation, graft-versus-host and host-versus-graft alloreactive T cell clones were followed in the graft, circulation and bone marrow using bulk TCR-beta CDR3 sequencing. Rather than going through the commercial service, samples from three later patients were sequenced in-house on an Illumina MiSeq and processed with MiXCR. All recipients received anti-thymocyte globulin induction followed by maintenance tacrolimus and steroids for around three years. A peak of at least 4% donor T cells among recipient peripheral blood mononuclear cells was the definition used for donor T cell macrochimerism.

The CDR3 contains 13 residues, cysteine and phenylalanine counted. The kept DNA is CDR3 alone, 39 bases in frame from the first base. V is reduced by 3 bases and J by 7 bases, leaving a spacing of 12 bases between them. The germline V gene supplies CDR1 KGHSH and CDR2 LQKENI. Study-wide findings and limitations: Early after transplant, peak levels of circulating GvH clones were associated with declines in HvG clones. The relatively low number and heterogeneity of intestinal transplant patients limited the conclusions. In patients with donor T cell macrochimerism, the allografts had high GvH to HvG T cell clonal ratios. GvH clones were detected in recipient bone marrow, and some of these GvH clones were observed earlier in ileal mucosa or blood, consistent with an intestinal mucosal origin.

Blood samples were collected up to 4 times in the first month after transplant and then at least monthly when available. Receptor libraries were prepared by the immunoSEQ multiplex PCR assay. High-throughput TCR-beta CDR3 sequencing of genomic DNA from most patients was performed by Adaptive Biotechnologies. The authors' analysis ran thus. Adaptive's ImmunoSEQ software supplied the TCR sequencing data for 18 patients, while MiXCR and VDJtools were used to process a few other patients. CDR3 nucleotide sequences shared by donor and recipient were removed because the origin of these sequences could not be assigned. To count as alloreactive, a clone needed at least 2-fold expansion over unstimulated cells and a minimum CFSE-low frequency of 0.002% (template counts) or 0.001% (read counts). A clone was considered mappable if detected in the sequenced pre-transplant spleen, lymph node, or MLR CFSE-low populations of the donor or recipient. The cumulative frequency of alloreactive clones was calculated as a percentage of all sequences, weighted by copy number. Entries here come from immuneACCESS through TCRdb and include only in-frame sequences with V and J called. Some clones fail to appear in such tables; in the studies checked, an unresolved V gene covers under half of the shortfall, and the cause of the remainder is unknown. From that table come the V and J calls and clone size; the DNA was used to work out D and trimming. The sample table holds more than 50,000 clones, of which 75% to 95% were seen once. The top ten clonotypes cover approximately 5% of the sample.

As to this clone: What this receptor recognizes is not known. The sample holds no much larger clone one base away, and base qualities are not on file.

This sequence was found in a human patient who received an intestinal transplant, so some T cells may come from the graft donor. Source: PBMCs, taken about 93 weeks after intestinal transplant. This chain is built from TRBV18 and TRBJ1-1; perhaps TRBD1 is the D gene, with 5 bases matching. The sequence in DNA is TGTGCCAGCTCACCCGTTTCGGGGGATGAAGCTTTCTTT. This encodes CASSPVSGDEAFF.